These T cell receptor beta chains were read from a single sample in a study of T cells in Graves' hyperthyroidism and ophthalmopathy. Each CDR3 protein gets one entry after TCRdb re-called the multiplex PCR reads with MiXCR. This sample carries about 530,000 distinct CDR3 sequences, about 15% of them seen once, and the ten largest clones take roughly 18%. The sequenced sample was blood. The receptor source for this set is a woman under 30 with Graves' ophthalmopathy. Both conserved end residues are part of each CDR3. D genes are given only for firm matches. Expanded clones are given a class, and other clones once, few, many or no size at all.

-,TRBV28,many,TRBJ1-5,CASRVRLSNQPQHF,TGTGCCAGCAGGGTTCGGCTAAGCAATCAGCCCCAGCATTTT
TRBD1,TRBV19,-,TRBJ1-2,CASSTGQGDYGYTF,TGTGCCAGTAGTACCGGACAGGGGGACTATGGCTACACCTTC
-,TRBV7-8,many,TRBJ1-5,CASSFQVRPDQPQHF,TGTGCCAGCAGCTTCCAGGTCCGTCCTGATCAGCCCCAGCATTTT
-,TRBV18,-,TRBJ1-6,CASSLKHGDSYNSPLHF,TGTGCCAGCTCACTAAAACACGGGGACTCCTATAATTCACCCCTCCACTTT
-,TRBV10-3,many,TRBJ1-2,CAIRDGGYTF,TGTGCCATCAGGGATGGGGGCTACACCTTC
-,TRBV5-1,few,TRBJ2-5,CASSLLSGTDQETQYF,TGCGCCAGCAGCTTGCTCTCCGGGACCGACCAAGAGACCCAGTACTTC
TRBD1,TRBV13,many,TRBJ1-2,CASSNRGQVNYGYTF,TGTGCCAGCAGCAACAGGGGGCAGGTGAACTATGGCTACACCTTC
-,TRBV5-6,-,TRBJ1-3,CASSSGDRSGNTIYF,TGTGCCAGCAGCTCGGGGGACCGCTCTGGAAACACCATATATTTT
-,TRBV7-3,-,TRBJ1-1,CASSQGSSTEAFF,TGTGCCAGCAGCCAGGGGTCCTCCACTGAAGCTTTCTTT
-,TRBV20-1,few,TRBJ1-5,CSVRQGGAYSNQPQHF,TGCAGTGTGCGGCAGGGTGGGGCCTATAGCAATCAGCCCCAGCATTTT
-,TRBV19,-,TRBJ1-3,CASSIKPGASGNTIYF,TGTGCCAGTAGTATAAAGCCAGGAGCCTCTGGAAACACCATATATTTT
TRBD1,TRBV15,-,TRBJ2-7,CATSRNRGYEQYF,TGTGCCACCAGCAGAAACAGGGGCTACGAGCAGTACTTC
-,TRBV30,many,TRBJ2-7,CAWRGGTAYEQYF,TGTGCCTGGAGAGGAGGGACAGCCTACGAGCAGTACTTC
-,TRBV5-1,-,TRBJ1-4,CASSRSGSGAEEKLFF,TGCGCCAGCAGCCGATCCGGGTCAGGGGCGGAGGAAAAACTGTTTTTT
-,TRBV3-1,-,TRBJ2-1,CASGDRTAYNEQFF,TGTGCCAGCGGAGACAGGACAGCCTACAATGAGCAGTTCTTC
-,TRBV5-6,few,TRBJ2-1,CASTPLGRNNEQFF,TGTGCCAGCACCCCCCTGGGGCGGAACAATGAGCAGTTCTTC
-,TRBV6-1,many,TRBJ2-7,CASSEAGRYEQYF,TGTGCCAGCAGTGAAGCGGGACGCTACGAGCAGTACTTC
-,TRBV19,many,TRBJ2-7,CASSEAGEQYF,TGTGCCAGTAGCGAGGCTGGGGAGCAGTACTTC
-,TRBV5-5,few,TRBJ2-2,CASSLELLANTGELFF,TGTGCCAGCAGCTTGGAGCTATTGGCCAACACCGGGGAGCTGTTTTTT
-,TRBV9,many,TRBJ1-2,CASSVAPDANYGYTF,TGTGCCAGCAGCGTAGCTCCCGACGCTAACTATGGCTACACCTTC
TRBD1,TRBV28,many,TRBJ2-7,CASSPRTGREQYF,TGTGCCAGCAGTCCCCGGACAGGCAGGGAGCAGTACTTC
TRBD2,TRBV20-1,few,TRBJ2-7,CSATSGSTYEQYF,TGCAGTGCCACTAGCGGGAGCACCTACGAGCAGTACTTC
TRBD2,TRBV30,many,TRBJ2-1,CAWSPGLAGVGEQFF,TGTGCCTGGAGTCCGGGACTAGCGGGGGTCGGTGAGCAGTTCTTC
TRBD1,TRBV27,many,TRBJ2-3,CASRLGQGGTDTQYF,TGTGCCAGCAGGCTGGGACAGGGAGGGACAGATACGCAGTATTTT
-,TRBV28,many,TRBJ2-1,CASSLGGASGTNEQFF,TGTGCCAGCAGCTTGGGGGGGGCTAGCGGAACCAATGAGCAGTTCTTC
-,TRBV28,-,TRBJ1-3,CASSRLATSGNTIYF,TGTGCCAGCAGCCGCCTTGCGACATCTGGAAACACCATATATTTT
-,TRBV2,many,TRBJ2-1,CASRPLGGVGNEQFF,TGTGCCAGCAGGCCCCTCGGGGGAGTGGGGAATGAGCAGTTCTTC
-,TRBV7-9,many,TRBJ1-1,CASSLGRGPLNTEAFF,TGTGCCAGCAGCTTGGGGCGGGGACCTTTGAACACTGAAGCTTTCTTT
-,TRBV2,many,TRBJ2-5,CASSEARGEVETQYF,TGTGCCAGCAGTGAAGCGCGAGGGGAAGTAGAGACCCAGTACTTC
-,TRBV12-3/TRBV12-4,-,TRBJ2-7,CASSPGAGPYEQYF,TGTGCCAGCAGCCCCGGGGCGGGCCCCTACGAGCAGTACTTC
TRBD2,TRBV20-1,many,TRBJ2-1,CSAISSGSVVDEQFF,TGCAGTGCTATTTCTAGCGGGAGCGTCGTTGATGAGCAGTTCTTC
TRBD1,TRBV7-3,-,TRBJ2-1,CASSLIGTGTNEQFF,TGTGCCAGCAGCTTAATTGGGACAGGGACCAATGAGCAGTTCTTC
-,TRBV20-1,-,TRBJ2-5,CSATHNQETQYF,TGCAGTGCAACACACAACCAAGAGACCCAGTACTTC
TRBD1,TRBV28,many,TRBJ2-2,CASSLSTGGSGGELFF,TGTGCCAGCAGTTTATCGACAGGGGGGTCCGGCGGGGAGCTGTTTTTT
-,TRBV19,-,TRBJ2-1,CASSPLSQLPSSYNEQFF,TGTGCCAGTAGTCCCCTGTCGCAGCTACCTTCTTCCTACAATGAGCAGTTCTTC